This TCR beta chain is from a study of T-cell reconstitution after alpha-beta-depleted transplantation in children. Study-wide results and caveats: Reportedly, roughly two months post-transplant, alpha-beta T cells arose from several hundred expanded graft clones.

This clonotype was picked up many times. Its antigen remains unknown. With 5 bases removed from V and 8 bases from J, the gap between germline ends came to 15 bases. CDR1 and CDR2 (germline): MNHEY, SMNVEV (reference sequence). CDR3 length equals 13 residues. Unique molecular identifiers featured in how the TCRbeta library was prepared. TCRdb analysed the PCR reads with MiXCR anew, one entry per CDR3 protein. The table lists approximately 190,000 distinct CDR3 sequences, just under 6.5% of them singletons. The TCR was taken from a girl in the first two years of life with combined immunodeficiency, due to receive a stem cell transplant. This material consisted of PBMCs, taken before TCRalphabeta/CD19-depleted stem cell transplant. V usage is TRBV27 and J usage is TRBJ1-1; no reliable D call. CDR3 residues: CASSPAGGLEAFF. The CDR3 nucleotides read TGTGCCAGCAGTCCCGCCGGAGGGTTAGAAGCTTTCTTT.